This paragraph reports one T cell receptor beta chain. This sample is drawn from a study of blood T cell repertoires in COVID-19. Looking at the study overall: The origin of the acute and convalescent COVID-19 samples was the United States, Italy and Spain. Sample material is recorded as cDNA or gDNA derived from T cells, B-cell-depleted T cells, or PBMCs.

The J segment lost 3 bases and the V segment lost 5 bases, leaving 9 bases of the junction unmatched. CDR1 and CDR2 from the germline V gene are SGHNT and YYREEE (reference sequence). The CDR3 loop spans 15 amino acids. Original processing methods: Researchers report that nucleated cell counts were estimated from reference gene primer amplification. Sequenced by immunoSEQ multiplex PCR; TCRdb stores in-frame clones only, minus some. Clone size and V and J calls were adopted from that table, with D and trimming inferred from the DNA. The sample has fewer than 250,000 clones; around 87% are singletons.

The rearrangement links TRBV5-4 to TRBJ2-7; TRBD1 matches at 9 bases. The TCR originated in a man aged 60 to 75 with acute or convalescent COVID-19. Sequenced input: peripheral blood. In DNA, the CDR3 is TGTGCCAGCAGAAATCCGGGACAGGGCAACTACGAGCAGTACTTC. It translates to CASRNPGQGNYEQYF.